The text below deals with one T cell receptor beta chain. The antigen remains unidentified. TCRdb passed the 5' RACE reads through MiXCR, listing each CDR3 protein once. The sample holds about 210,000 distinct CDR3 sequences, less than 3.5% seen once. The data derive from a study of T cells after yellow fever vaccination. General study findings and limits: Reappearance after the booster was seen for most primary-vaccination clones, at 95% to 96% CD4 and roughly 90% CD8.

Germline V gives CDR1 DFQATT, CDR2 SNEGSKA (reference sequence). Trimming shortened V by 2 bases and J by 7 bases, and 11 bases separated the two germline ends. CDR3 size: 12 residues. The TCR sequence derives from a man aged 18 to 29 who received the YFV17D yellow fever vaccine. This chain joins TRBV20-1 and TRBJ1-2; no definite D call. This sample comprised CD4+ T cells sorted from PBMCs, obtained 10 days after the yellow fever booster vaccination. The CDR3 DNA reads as TGCAGTGCTAGACGCGAGCTTTCTGGCTACACCTTC. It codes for CSARRELSGYTF.